This is a list of T cell receptor beta chains from one sample in a study of neoadjuvant nivolumab and ipilimumab in lung cancer. Produced via immunoSEQ multiplex PCR; TCRdb's table is partial and in-frame only. The table has thousands of clones, 79% seen once. This material consisted of adjacent normal lung tissue, taken after neoadjuvant nivolumab, alone or with ipilimumab, at or shortly before surgery. These receptors were obtained from an adult with non-small cell lung cancer. Both conserved end residues are part of each CDR3. Fields, in order: CDR3 length, V gene, J gene, CDR3 protein.

cdr3_length: 13
v_call: TRBV11-3
j_call: TRBJ2-5
cdr3_aa: CASSLARGDLQYF

cdr3_length: 15
v_call: TRBV27
j_call: TRBJ1-4
cdr3_aa: CASSDRDRTNEKLFF

cdr3_length: 17
v_call: TRBV12-2
j_call: TRBJ1-2
cdr3_aa: CASRLDPGLRDGYGYTF

cdr3_length: 12
v_call: TRBV11-2
j_call: TRBJ1-1
cdr3_aa: CASSSPGQRAFF

cdr3_length: 16
v_call: TRBV18
j_call: TRBJ2-5
cdr3_aa: CASSPMTSGGMETQYF

cdr3_length: 11
v_call: TRBV29-1
j_call: TRBJ1-1
cdr3_aa: CSVVGSPGAFF

cdr3_length: 15
v_call: TRBV7-3
j_call: TRBJ1-1
cdr3_aa: CASSFGTGLNTEAFF

cdr3_length: 17
v_call: TRBV11-1
j_call: TRBJ2-1
cdr3_aa: CASSSPGGLSGYNEQFF

cdr3_length: 16
v_call: TRBV4-3
j_call: TRBJ1-2
cdr3_aa: CASSQDGTGQGHGYTF

cdr3_length: 12
v_call: TRBV5-1
j_call: TRBJ1-2
cdr3_aa: CASSPTGNGYTF

cdr3_length: 14
v_call: TRBV6-6
j_call: TRBJ1-4
cdr3_aa: CASRPVGANEKLFF

cdr3_length: 15
v_call: TRBV30
j_call: TRBJ2-5
cdr3_aa: CAWSVIGTGKETQYF

cdr3_length: 14
v_call: TRBV10-3
j_call: TRBJ1-2
cdr3_aa: CAISPQLLDYGYTF

cdr3_length: 16
v_call: TRBV5-4
j_call: TRBJ2-7
cdr3_aa: CASSPTSGGSSYEQYF

cdr3_length: 15
v_call: TRBV2
j_call: TRBJ2-1
cdr3_aa: CASNAGAHSYNEQFF

cdr3_length: 13
v_call: TRBV30
j_call: TRBJ2-3
cdr3_aa: CAWRTGGAYTQYF

cdr3_length: 17
v_call: TRBV5-1
j_call: TRBJ2-3
cdr3_aa: CASSLEGTGIGADTQYF

cdr3_length: 14
v_call: TRBV10-3
j_call: TRBJ2-7
cdr3_aa: CAISDRLSSYEQYF

cdr3_length: 13
v_call: TRBV5-1
j_call: TRBJ2-2
cdr3_aa: CASGVAFTGELFF

cdr3_length: 17
v_call: TRBV11-3
j_call: TRBJ2-2
cdr3_aa: CASSSLDRWEDTGELFF

cdr3_length: 11
v_call: TRBV4-1
j_call: TRBJ2-5
cdr3_aa: CPDPGEETQYF

cdr3_length: 16
v_call: TRBV7-9
j_call: TRBJ1-6
cdr3_aa: CASSSTAGTGASPLHF

cdr3_length: 14
v_call: TRBV15
j_call: TRBJ2-3
cdr3_aa: CATSRVDTPDTQYF

cdr3_length: 13
v_call: TRBV4-1
j_call: TRBJ1-1
cdr3_aa: CASSQGGSPEAFF

cdr3_length: 15
v_call: TRBV4-1
j_call: TRBJ1-6
cdr3_aa: CASSHLDRGNSPLHF

cdr3_length: 13
v_call: TRBV30
j_call: TRBJ1-6
cdr3_aa: CAWSLQTDSPLHF

cdr3_length: 13
v_call: TRBV19
j_call: TRBJ2-7
cdr3_aa: CASSIEGSYEQYF

cdr3_length: 14
v_call: TRBV6-6
j_call: TRBJ2-3
cdr3_aa: CASRSSRGGDTQYF

cdr3_length: 20
v_call: TRBV7-6
j_call: TRBJ2-7
cdr3_aa: CASSLGVPGLAGGVRAEQYF

cdr3_length: 14
v_call: TRBV11-3
j_call: TRBJ2-7
cdr3_aa: CASSLRGGTYEQYF

cdr3_length: 13
v_call: TRBV18
j_call: TRBJ2-7
cdr3_aa: CASSPEGSYEQYF

cdr3_length: 13
v_call: TRBV11-2
j_call: TRBJ2-7
cdr3_aa: CASSLDSGSEQYF

cdr3_length: 15
v_call: TRBV11-2
j_call: TRBJ2-5
cdr3_aa: CASSSGQGSGETQYF

cdr3_length: 14
v_call: TRBV30
j_call: TRBJ2-1
cdr3_aa: CAWGTGTGYNEQFF